A single T cell receptor beta chain is shown here with its context. Its target is unknown. The CDR3 spans 14 residues. V was cut by 8 bases and J by 4 bases, with 18 bases left in between. In germline, CDR1 is MDHEN, CDR2 SYDVKM. The data were taken from a study of shared clonotypes between healthy human individuals. Broader study findings: The study found lower generation probabilities in non-shared clonotypes than in those shared by all four donors. Despite large depth, sorted-subset datasets appeared incompletely sequenced.

The input for sorted-subset replicate PCRs was about 200 ng DNA, some 28,000 T cell genomes. Assay used: immunoSEQ multiplex PCR; TCRdb lists only in-frame clones, some missing. The repertoire holds 2 million to 3 million clones, with approximately 94% as singletons. Those who donated were healthy HIV-negative adults, with no recent acute infections or vaccinations reported. The sequence was collected from a man aged 18 to 35 in good health. Input material: naive CD4+ T cells sorted from blood. Subset here: CD45RA+ positively selected. The chain carries TRBV28 and TRBJ2-7; D could derive from TRBD1 or TRBD2 (6 bases each). CDR3 nucleotide sequence: TGTGCCAGCGGGTGGGGGGCGAAAGAGTACGAGCAGTACTTC. Translation: CASGWGAKEYEQYF.